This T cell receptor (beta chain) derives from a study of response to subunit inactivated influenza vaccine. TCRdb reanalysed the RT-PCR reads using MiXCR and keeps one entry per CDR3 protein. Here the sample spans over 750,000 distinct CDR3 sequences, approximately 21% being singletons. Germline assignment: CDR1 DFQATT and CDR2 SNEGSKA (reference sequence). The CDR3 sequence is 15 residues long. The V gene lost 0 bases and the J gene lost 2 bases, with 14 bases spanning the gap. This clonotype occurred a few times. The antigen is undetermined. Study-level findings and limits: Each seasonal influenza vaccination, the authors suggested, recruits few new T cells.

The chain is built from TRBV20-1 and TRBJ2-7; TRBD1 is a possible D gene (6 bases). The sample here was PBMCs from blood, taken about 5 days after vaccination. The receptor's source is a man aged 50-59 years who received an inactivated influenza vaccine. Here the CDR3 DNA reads TGCAGTGCTAGAGATGTGCAGGGGAGAGCCTACGAGCAGTACTTC. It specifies CSARDVQGRAYEQYF.